This T cell receptor beta chain was identified in a study of identical twins. Donors uniformly comprised healthy Caucasians. Study-level points and caveats: Insertions were fewer in abundant cord blood beta clonotypes, whereas memory repertoires showed none of this pattern. Zero-insertion results could be subject to partial confounding by invariant MAIT and iNKT cells.

With template switching, a universal primer site was added, and the cDNA carried unique molecular identifiers. Via MiXCR, TCRdb re-called the 5' RACE reads, giving one row per CDR3 protein. There are 1,800,000 or so distinct CDR3 sequences in the sample; around a third occur only once, and roughly 0.3% lies in the top ten. As to this clonotype: Antigen specificity is unknown.

CDR1 is SGHNT and CDR2 is YYREEE in the germline V gene (reference sequence). Trimming cost V 6 bases and J 2 bases; bases outside gene matches: 8. The CDR3 sequence is 15 residues long. The sequenced sample consisted of cord blood. The clonotype originates from a newborn girl in good health. The genes are TRBV5-4 and TRBJ2-1; 7 positions match TRBD2. The CDR3 loop reads CASTWGAGAYNEQFF. CDR3 coding DNA: TGTGCCAGCACCTGGGGCGCGGGAGCCTACAATGAGCAGTTCTTC.